This TCR beta chain is drawn from a study of blood T cell repertoires in COVID-19. Germline lookup yields CDR1 SGHTA and CDR2 FQGNSA. CDR3 length: 13 amino acids. Trimming pared 5 bases from V and 7 bases from J, leaving 11 bases between. The assay was immunoSEQ multiplex PCR, and TCRdb's table has in-frame clones only and misses some. The data show some 250,000 clones, roughly nine tenths seen once. The V call is TRBV7-2, the J call TRBJ2-2, with D perhaps TRBD1 (5 bases). The sample consisted of PBMCs or T cells enriched from blood (not recorded which). This TCR was sampled from a human donor in a cohort exposed to, infected with or recovered from COVID-19 (not recorded which). The donor label of this sample is uncertain. CDR3: CASSGRVDGELFF. The CDR3 DNA sequence: TGTGCCAGCAGCGGCAGGGTTGACGGGGAGCTGTTTTTT.